This entry lists 24 T cell receptor beta chains sequenced from one sample in a study of blood T cell repertoires in COVID-19. Profiled with immunoSEQ multiplex PCR; TCRdb holds only in-frame clones, not every one. The repertoire consists of roughly 330,000 clones, with more than 70% occurring once and the leading ten covering less than 6%. The material sequenced was PBMCs or T cells enriched from blood (not recorded which). The receptors come from a woman aged 25 to 45 who had recovered from COVID-19.

The chain uses TRBV6-5 and TRBJ1-4, with a weak D call TRBD1 (6 bases). The CDR3 consists of 16 residues. The ends were cut back, 2 bases at V and 4 bases at J, with 14 bases in the middle. Germline values: CDR1 MNHEY, CDR2 SVGAGI. CDR3 nucleotide sequence: TGTGCCAGCAGTTACACCCTACAGGGCCTTAATGAAAAACTGTTTTTT. It translates to CASSYTLQGLNEKLFF.

The genes are TRBV2 and TRBJ1-2; 7 positions match TRBD1. Germline CDR1 and CDR2: SNHLY and FYNNEI. The CDR3 sequence is 13 residues long. V shed 4 bases and J 5 bases; nucleotides not matched to a gene: 4. Written as DNA, the CDR3 is TGTGCCAGCAGTGGGGGGACAGAGTATGGCTACACCTTC. It specifies CASSGGTEYGYTF.

The chain carries TRBV2 and TRBJ1-5; D possibly corresponds to TRBD1 (6 bases). This CDR3 spans 14 amino acids. The V end lost 6 bases, the J end lost 5 bases, and 14 bases lay between the germline ends. The germline V gene encodes CDR1 SNHLY and CDR2 FYNNEI. The CDR3 region has the DNA TGTGCCAGCAGCGGGGCACAGGGTTATCAGCCCCAGCATTTT. Translating it yields CASSGAQGYQPQHF.

This clone was seen a handful of times. This chain connects TRBV6-5 to TRBJ1-2; 11 bases map to TRBD1. The CDR3 has 15 residues. Looked up from germline, CDR1 is MNHEY and CDR2 is SVGAGI. With V trimmed by 6 bases and J by 3 bases, 6 bases remained unmatched. The CDR3 DNA reads TGTGCCAGCAGCCCCGGACAGGGGGCTGACTATGGCTACACCTTC. This encodes CASSPGQGADYGYTF.

This chain links TRBV30 with TRBJ2-1, with D unclear. CDR1 and CDR2 from the germline V gene are GTSNPN and SVGIG (reference sequence). The CDR3 contains 11 residues. V dropped 3 bases and J dropped 8 bases, with 8 bases sitting between them. CDR3 residues: CAWRLSDEQFF. The CDR3, as DNA: TGTGCCTGGAGACTATCCGATGAGCAGTTCTTC. Using reference TRBV30 and TRBJ2-1 for the parts outside the CDR3, the full variable domain is SQTIHQWPATLVQPVGSPLSLECTVEGTSNPNLYWYRQAAGRGLQLLFYSVGIGQISSEVPQNLSASRPQDRQFILSSKKLLLSDSGFYLCAWRLSDEQFFGPGTRLTVL.

V usage is TRBV5-1 and J usage is TRBJ2-5; 11 nucleotides line up with TRBD2. The V gene end was trimmed by 4 bases and the J gene end by 3 bases; junction bases not matched to a gene: 5. Germline V gene lookup returns CDR1 SGHRS and CDR2 YFSETQ. There are 15 residues in the CDR3. The chain's CDR3 is CASSLGTSGEETQYF. Written as DNA, the CDR3 is TGCGCCAGCAGCCTCGGGACTAGCGGAGAAGAGACCCAGTACTTC.

The chain links TRBV2 to TRBJ1-4; 7 positions agree with TRBD1. Germline V lookup: CDR1 SNHLY, CDR2 FYNNEI. This CDR3 comprises 15 residues. V gave up 6 bases and J gave up 0 bases; unmatched junction bases: 4. DNA of the CDR3: TGTGCCAGCAGCGGGGACAGCCCAACTAATGAAAAACTGTTTTTT. Its protein is CASSGDSPTNEKLFF. Looking up the rest from reference TRBV2 and TRBJ1-4 gives the full variable domain: EPEVTQTPSHQVTQMGQEVILRCVPISNHLYFYWYRQILGQKVEFLVSFYNNEISEKSEIFDDQFSVERPDGSNFTLKIRSTKLEDSAMYFCASSGDSPTNEKLFFGSGTQLSVL.

The chain combines TRBV5-4 with TRBJ1-1; D gene ambiguous. Germline CDR1 and CDR2: SGHNT and YYREEE (reference sequence). The CDR3 is made up of 16 amino acids. Trimming cost V 4 bases and J 1 base, with 17 bases left between them. This chain's CDR3 is CASSRLLGGRNTEAFF. DNA of the CDR3: TGTGCCAGCAGCCGTCTTCTTGGAGGCAGGAACACTGAAGCTTTCTTT. Using reference TRBV5-4 and TRBJ1-1 for the parts outside the CDR3, the full variable domain is ETGVTQSPTHLIKTRGQQVTLRCSSQSGHNTVSWYQQALGQGPQFIFQYYREEENGRGNFPPRFSGLQFPNYSSELNVNALELDDSALYLCASSRLLGGRNTEAFFGQGTRLTVV.

Written as DNA, the CDR3 is TGTGCCAGCAGCCCCGGGACTAGCGGGGGGCAAGAGACCCAGTACTTC. Amino acid sequence: CASSPGTSGGQETQYF. This chain connects TRBV7-9 to TRBJ2-5; 15 bases match TRBD2. Germline V gene data show CDR1 as SEHNR and CDR2 as FQNEAQ (reference sequence). After removal of 5 bases from V and 2 bases from J, the junction contained 3 bases not matched to a gene. The CDR3 totals 16 residues.

The rearrangement uses TRBV2 and TRBJ1-2, with TRBD1 matching 7 bases. The CDR3 runs to 17 residues. The germline V gene encodes CDR1 SNHLY and CDR2 FYNNEI. J lost 2 bases, V lost 6 bases, and 15 bases had no gene match. The CDR3 nucleotides read TGTGCCAGCAGCTCGACAGGGTTACCCTTAGGAAACTATGGCTACACCTTC. As protein: CASSSTGLPLGNYGYTF.

The chain links TRBV7-2 to TRBJ1-2; a possible D gene is TRBD1 (5 bases). Per germline, CDR1 SGHTA and CDR2 FQGNSA. The CDR3 spans 15 residues. V lost 4 bases to trimming and J lost 4 bases, with 16 bases between them. CDR3 residues: CASSSPGGGFYGYTF. CDR3 coding DNA: TGTGCCAGCAGCTCCCCCGGGGGAGGGTTCTATGGCTACACCTTC.

The chain carries TRBV2 and TRBJ2-1; 9 nucleotides agree with TRBD1. Germline V gives CDR1 SNHLY, CDR2 FYNNEI. The V and J ends lost 6 bases and 8 bases, in that order; junction bases with no gene match: 14. This CDR3 spans 16 amino acids. CDR3 amino acids: CASSPVGQGLGDEQFF. CDR3 nucleotides: TGTGCCAGCAGCCCCGTTGGACAGGGGCTCGGGGATGAGCAGTTCTTC.

V and J are TRBV27 and TRBJ2-7; a possible D gene is TRBD2 (5 bases). CDR1 is MNHEY and CDR2 is SMNVEV in the germline V gene (reference sequence). This CDR3 is built from 14 residues. The V end lost 6 bases, the J end lost 0 bases, and 12 bases lay between the germline ends. CDR3 residues: CASRPRRDSYEQYF. The CDR3 nucleotides are TGTGCCAGCAGACCCCGCCGGGACTCCTACGAGCAGTACTTC.

This clone has a handful of counts. The V call is TRBV5-6, the J call TRBJ2-2; D ambiguous. Germline loops: CDR1 SGHDT, CDR2 YYEEEE. CDR3 length equals 15 residues. V was pared by 1 base and J by 4 bases, with 11 bases between. The CDR3 sequence: CASSLTGSATGELFF. The CDR3 region has the DNA TGTGCCAGCAGCTTGACCGGGTCGGCCACCGGGGAGCTGTTTTTT.

This clone has just one count. The CDR3 reads CASSPSTGINYGYTF. CDR3 DNA: TGTGCCAGCAGCCCTAGCACAGGGATAAACTATGGCTACACCTTC. The V gene is TRBV2, the J gene TRBJ1-2, with a weak D call TRBD1 (6 bases). Trimming cost V 6 bases and J 2 bases, with 16 bases left between them. The CDR3 extends over 15 amino acids. The germline V gene encodes CDR1 SNHLY and CDR2 FYNNEI.

The chain uses TRBV19 and TRBJ1-3, with no clear D. There are 15 residues in the CDR3. From germline, CDR1 is LNHDA and CDR2 SQIVND (reference sequence). Trimming shortened V by 3 bases and J by 3 bases, and 12 bases separated the two germline ends. CDR3 sequence reads: CASSMVSRLGNTIYF. CDR3 DNA sequence: TGTGCCAGTAGTATGGTCAGCAGACTTGGAAACACCATATATTTT.

CDR3 coding DNA: TGTGCCAGCAGCTTAGTCCCAGGGGGAAACTATGGCTACACCTTC. Translating gives CASSLVPGGNYGYTF. The genes are TRBV7-8 and TRBJ1-2, with 7 bases aligning to TRBD1. CDR3 length: 15 amino acids. Unmatched junction bases numbered 4, after V lost 1 base and J lost 2 bases. Germline CDR1 is SGHVS and CDR2 is FQNEAQ. Full variable domain (remainder filled in from reference TRBV7-8 and TRBJ1-2): GAGVSQSPRYKVAKRGQDVALRCDPISGHVSLFWYQQALGQGPEFLTYFQNEAQLDKSGLPSDRFFAERPEGSVSTLKIQRTQQEDSAVYLCASSLVPGGNYGYTFGSGTRLTVV.

The chain couples TRBV11-2 to TRBJ2-5; the D gene is possibly TRBD1 (5 bases). CDR3 size: 16 residues. Germline V gives CDR1 SGHAT, CDR2 FQNNGV. Trimming cost V 6 bases and J 2 bases, with 19 bases left between them. The CDR3 loop is CASREAGLRNQETQYF. The CDR3 region has the DNA TGTGCCAGCAGGGAAGCAGGGCTTCGTAATCAAGAGACCCAGTACTTC.

This clone was seen a few times. This sequence joins TRBV7-6 and TRBJ2-1; D perhaps matches TRBD1 (5 bases). V was clipped by 0 bases and J by 3 bases, with 12 bases between them. The CDR3 is made up of 16 amino acids. The germline V gene encodes CDR1 SGHVS and CDR2 FNYEAQ. CDR3 sequence: CASSLAEGANYNEQFF. The CDR3 DNA is TGTGCCAGCAGCTTAGCGGAAGGGGCGAACTACAATGAGCAGTTCTTC. Complete variable domain (other parts from reference TRBV7-6 and TRBJ2-1): GAGVSQSPRYKVTKRGQDVALRCDPISGHVSLYWYRQALGQGPEFLTYFNYEAQQDKSGLPNDRFSAERPEGSISTLTIQRTEQRDSAMYRCASSLAEGANYNEQFFGPGTRLTVL.

The chain has TRBV2 and TRBJ1-1, with D tentatively TRBD1 (5 bases). The V gene's germline CDR1 is SNHLY and CDR2 FYNNEI. V gave up 2 bases and J gave up 8 bases, with 6 bases separating them. CDR3 size: 11 residues. Here the CDR3 reads CASSEYREAFF. The CDR3, as DNA: TGTGCCAGCAGTGAATACAGGGAAGCTTTCTTT.

This chain uses TRBV28 with TRBJ1-2; 7 positions match TRBD1. This CDR3 has 16 amino acids. J gave up 1 base and V 4 bases, and 9 bases lay outside the gene matches. Germline V gene sequence: CDR1 MDHEN, CDR2 SYDVKM. In DNA form, the CDR3 reads TGTGCCAGCAGTTCCCTTTCGGGACAGCATAACTATGGCTACACCTTC. Translation: CASSSLSGQHNYGYTF.

The V call is TRBV5-1, the J call TRBJ2-6; D gene uncertain. Per the germline V gene, CDR1 is SGHRS and CDR2 is YFSETQ. This CDR3 contains 19 residues. The germline V and J ends were trimmed by 4 bases and 0 bases, with 20 bases remaining between them. CDR3 DNA: TGCGCCAGCAGCGCTGCCTGGCAGGCCGTGATCTCTGGGGCCAACGTCCTGACTTTC. This gives the protein CASSAAWQAVISGANVLTF.

The V gene is TRBV11-2, the J gene TRBJ1-2; 8 nucleotides match TRBD1. Germline-derived CDR1 and CDR2 are SGHAT and FQNNGV. V was clipped by 5 bases and J by 4 bases; unmatched bases: 6. The CDR3 loop spans 14 amino acids. The chain's CDR3 is CASSPRTGSYGYTF. CDR3 in DNA: TGTGCCAGCAGCCCCCGGACAGGGAGCTATGGCTACACCTTC. Full variable domain (rest looked up from reference TRBV11-2 and TRBJ1-2): EAGVAQSPRYKIIEKRQSVAFWCNPISGHATLYWYQQILGQGPKLLIQFQNNGVVDDSQLPKDRFSAERLKGVDSTLKIQPAKLEDSAVYLCASSPRTGSYGYTFGSGTRLTVV.

This sequence joins TRBV10-3 and TRBJ1-4; D gene unclear. The germline V gene has CDR1 ENHRY and CDR2 SYGVKD. Trimming pared 6 bases from V and 3 bases from J, leaving 14 bases between. This CDR3 region has 15 residues. The CDR3 DNA follows: TGTGCCATCAGGAGGGATGGTAGTGCTAATGAAAAACTGTTTTTT. Its protein product is CAIRRDGSANEKLFF.